The entry below gives a single TCR beta chain sequence along with its context. Sequenced by immunoSEQ multiplex PCR; TCRdb stores in-frame clones only, minus some. The sample contains around 690,000 clones, roughly 91% of which appear only once. These data belong to a study of shared clonotypes between healthy human individuals. In the study overall: For every donor, three CD4 naive, three CD4 memory, two CD8 naive and one CD8 memory plates were used.

V shed 5 bases and J shed 8 bases, with 20 bases lying between them. Germline V gives CDR1 SGHDT, CDR2 YYEEEE. This CDR3 comprises 15 residues. The TCR originated in a man between 18 and 29 years old in good health. Some clones in this sample may be carry-over from other donors' samples. The J gene is TRBJ2-1, the V gene TRBV5-6, with D perhaps TRBD2 (5 bases). The sequencing sample was made of memory CD8+ T cells from PBMCs. Subset here: CD45RO+ cells pooled with CCR7-negative TemRA cells. CDR3 region: CASRSTEARFYEQFF. CDR3 nucleotide sequence: TGTGCCAGCAGAAGTACGGAGGCGAGGTTTTATGAGCAGTTCTTC. The full variable domain, rest sourced from reference TRBV5-6 and TRBJ2-1, is DAGVTQSPTHLIKTRGQQVTLRCSPKSGHDTVSWYQQALGQGPQFIFQYYEEEERQRGNFPDRFSGHQFPNYSSELNVNALLLGDSALYLCASRSTEARFYEQFFGPGTRLTVL.